This T cell receptor (beta chain) appears in the sequencing data of a study of blood T cell repertoires in COVID-19 (dated by TCRdb to the early 2020s). Regarding the research as a whole: Collaborator samples came from the United States, Italy and Spain and covered acute and convalescent phases of COVID-19. Nearly every sample came with metadata listing a de-identified subject ID, COVID-19 status, age in years and sex. The samples were drawn from two sources: the first 160 participants of the ongoing ImmuneRACE study, and 1,254 subjects contributed by 6 global collaborators. Where HLA class I and class II types were available, the types were taken from metadata supplied by the sample provider, not from assay-based typing. The repertoires were made available in a free public database intended to serve as a resource for research on the immune response to SARS-CoV-2. Deeply sampled blood TCRbeta repertoires from subjects exposed to, actively infected with, or recovered from COVID-19 were included in the dataset. The material from the prospective study consisted of cDNA or gDNA derived from T cells, B-cell-depleted T cells, or PBMCs.

Each collaborating institution followed its own protocols to collect whole blood in K2EDTA tubes. Collaborator samples were shipped for TCRbeta analysis as frozen whole blood, isolated PBMCs, or DNA extracted from either sample type. TCRbeta CDR3 regions were amplified from genomic DNA using the immunoSEQ Assay, a bias-controlled multiplex PCR. Per the authors' processing: The number of nucleated cells in each sample was estimated by amplification of reference gene primers within the assay. To quantify the absolute abundance of each unique TCRbeta CDR3 rearrangement, sequence reads were collapsed and filtered. For each sample, productive Simpson clonality was calculated by taking the square root of Simpson's diversity index across productive rearrangements. TCRdb took over this immuneACCESS table, retaining in-frame rearrangements with V and J assigned. Such tables are incomplete; in checked studies, under half of the missing clones stem from an unresolved V gene, and the remainder is unexplained. V and J calls and clone size come straight from that table; D and trimming were deduced from the DNA. This sample gives 370,000 or so clones in total; 70% to 85% of them show up just once. Together, the top ten hold more than 0.85% of the sample.

Turning to this clone: No cognate antigen has been identified for it. There are no base qualities to consult, and no much larger clone falls within one base.

There are 13 amino acids in the CDR3, from cysteine to phenylalanine inclusive. The only DNA kept is the CDR3, 39 bases in frame from the first base. Trimmed from V: 5 bases; trimmed from J: 5 bases; junction bases lacking a gene match: 5. Study-wide conclusions, independent of this receptor: Clinical and demographic metadata were provided uncurated, with the amount varying by source and participant.

The sample was peripheral blood. The V gene is TRBV12-3 or TRBV12-4 and the J gene is TRBJ1-1, with 7 bases aligning to TRBD1. This clonotype originated in a human donor with acute or convalescent COVID-19. The donor label of this sample is uncertain. At the DNA level, the sequence is TGTGCCAGCAGTCCGACAGGGAGGACTGAAGCTTTCTTT. Its coded protein is CASSPTGRTEAFF.